This TCR beta chain emerged from a study of T-cell memory formation after mild COVID-19. CDR3 length: 14 residues. CDR1 and CDR2 from the germline V gene are MNHEY and SMNVEV (reference sequence). With 5 bases clipped from V and 2 bases from J, the junction kept 4 bases outside the gene matches. Employing constant-segment primers, 5'RACE generated TCR alpha and TCR beta cDNA libraries bearing sample barcodes and UMIs. TCRdb independently ran MiXCR on the 5' RACE reads; one entry per CDR3 protein. The table records fewer than 400,000 distinct CDR3 sequences, 16% of them present only once. Study conclusions and caveats: Contracting clones from day 15 to 85 showed balanced CD4/CD8; later expanders favored CD4+.

About this clonotype itself: Its antigen remains unidentified.

The specimen sequenced was PBMCs or a T cell subset sorted from them (not recorded which). The chain has TRBV27 and TRBJ2-7; TRBD1 matches at 9 bases. The sequence came from a man aged 18 to 29 who had mild COVID-19 (a few samples of this study predate the infection). Cell type and time point are not known. CDR3 DNA sequence: TGTGCCAGCAGTCTGTACAGGGGGCCCTACGAGCAGTACTTC. As protein: CASSLYRGPYEQYF.